Following are 14 T cell receptor beta chains from one sample sequenced in a study of cytotoxic CD8 clonotypes in ibrutinib-treated CLL. TCRdb keeps only in-frame clones here, not all; method: immunoSEQ multiplex PCR. The sample records roughly 180,000 clones, roughly 80% being singletons. The specimen comprised PBMCs, sampled after 24 months of ibrutinib treatment. The origin of the receptors is a human donor with chronic lymphocytic leukemia.

The chain uses TRBV5-8 and TRBJ2-3; TRBD1 matches at 7 bases. CDR1 is SGHTS and CDR2 is YDEGEE in the germline V gene. V shed 2 bases, J shed 3 bases, and the junction held 3 bases outside the gene matches. This CDR3 contains 14 residues. Here the CDR3 reads CASSFSRGTDTQYF. In nucleotides, the CDR3 is TGTGCCAGCAGCTTTAGCAGGGGGACAGATACGCAGTATTTT.

The gene calls are TRBV2 and TRBJ2-1; TRBD2 matches 9 bases. J gave up 2 bases and V 7 bases, and 6 bases lay outside the gene matches. CDR1 SNHLY and CDR2 FYNNEI come from the germline V gene. The CDR3 has 15 residues. The DNA for the CDR3 is TGTGCCAGCAAAATAGAGCGGGGGGCCTACAATGAGCAGTTCTTC. This translates into CASKIERGAYNEQFF.

This chain uses TRBV13 with TRBJ2-3, with D possibly TRBD1 on 6 matching bases. Trimming took off 5 bases at V and 2 bases at J, with 14 bases between the two ends. The CDR3 loop spans 15 amino acids. The germline gives CDR1 PRHDT, CDR2 FYEKMQ (reference sequence). CDR3 DNA sequence: TGTGCCAGCAGCCCACTCCGGACAGTCACAGATACGCAGTATTTT. As protein: CASSPLRTVTDTQYF.

The CDR3 region is CASSLTHNEQFF. In DNA form, the CDR3 reads TGTGCCAGCAGCTTAACACACAATGAGCAGTTCTTC. The chain uses TRBV11-3 and TRBJ2-1; the D is unclear. Looked up from germline, CDR1 is SGHNT and CDR2 is YENEEA. The CDR3 is 12 residues long. Trimming cost V 2 bases and J 5 bases, with 4 bases left between them.

This clone is a singleton in its sample. This rearrangement joins TRBV5-1 to TRBJ1-3; a possible D gene is TRBD1 (6 bases). This CDR3 is built from 17 residues. V was clipped by 0 bases and J by 3 bases, with 16 bases between them. Looked up from germline, CDR1 is SGHRS and CDR2 is YFSETQ. The CDR3 nucleotides read TGCGCCAGCAGCTTGGAAGGGCAGGGGCTTTATGGAAACACCATATATTTT. Protein sequence: CASSLEGQGLYGNTIYF.

The DNA of the CDR3 is TGTGCCTGGGTCCAGGGGCGATGGGGGGAGCAGTACTTC. This gives the protein CAWVQGRWGEQYF. This chain uses TRBV30 with TRBJ2-7, with a possible D match to TRBD1 (6 bases). This CDR3 comprises 13 residues. Germline V gene data show CDR1 as GTSNPN and CDR2 as SVGIG (reference sequence). Trimming took 5 bases from V and 7 from J, leaving 18 bases between them.

The gene calls are TRBV5-1 and TRBJ1-3; D gene uncertain. V lost 0 bases, J lost 4 bases, and 14 bases lay in between. This CDR3 has 16 residues. Germline V gives CDR1 SGHRS, CDR2 YFSETQ. The CDR3 spells CASSLAGESVGNTIYF. The CDR3 coding sequence is TGCGCCAGCAGCTTGGCCGGGGAGTCCGTCGGAAACACCATATATTTT.

The chain uses TRBV6-5 and TRBJ1-5; no reliable D call. The CDR3 is made up of 12 amino acids. The V end was cut by 2 bases, the J end by 4 bases, with 3 bases between. The germline V gene encodes CDR1 MNHEY and CDR2 SVGAGI. The CDR3 region has the DNA TGTGCCAGCAGTTACCTTAATCAGCCCCAGCATTTT. This codes for CASSYLNQPQHF.

This chain joins TRBV5-6 and TRBJ2-5, with a weak D call TRBD1 (5 bases). The CDR3 loop spans 17 amino acids. V gave up 0 bases and J gave up 1 base, with 16 bases separating them. Germline V gives CDR1 SGHDT, CDR2 YYEEEE. The CDR3 bases are TGTGCCAGCAGCTTGGCCATGGGTCAGGGCGTCCAAGAGACCCAGTACTTC. Translation: CASSLAMGQGVQETQYF.

This chain connects TRBV27 to TRBJ1-4; D unclear. This CDR3 region has 14 residues. Germline CDR1 MNHEY, CDR2 SMNVEV (reference sequence). V was trimmed by 4 bases and J by 8 bases, leaving 14 bases between them. CDR3 sequence reads: CASSSHSLGEKLFF. In nucleotides, the CDR3 is TGTGCCAGCAGTTCGCACTCCTTAGGGGAAAAACTGTTTTTT.

The chain uses TRBV28 and TRBJ1-4; 8 bases map to TRBD1. CDR3 length: 15 amino acids. Trimming took 1 base from V and 7 from J; bases not matched to a gene: 5. Germline CDR1 reads MDHEN; CDR2 reads SYDVKM. CDR3 region: CASSLSAGGFEKLFF. CDR3 in DNA: TGTGCCAGCAGTTTATCCGCAGGGGGCTTTGAAAAACTGTTTTTT.

The genes are TRBV27 and TRBJ2-7; 13 bases agree with TRBD2. V gave up 6 bases and J gave up 2 bases; unmatched junction bases: 4. The CDR3 covers 15 residues. Germline V gene sequence: CDR1 MNHEY, CDR2 SMNVEV (reference sequence). The CDR3 DNA reads TGTGCCAGCAGGCGGGGACTAGCGGGAACCTACGAGCAGTACTTC. Translating gives CASRRGLAGTYEQYF.

V usage is TRBV28 and J usage is TRBJ2-7, with D unresolved. The V gene's germline CDR1 is MDHEN and CDR2 SYDVKM. This CDR3 is built from 14 residues. V was clipped by 1 base and J by 12 bases, with 19 bases between them. Written as DNA, the CDR3 is TGTGCCAGCAGTTTATCTGGCAGTCCCGGTCCCCGGTACTTC. Translated, it gives CASSLSGSPGPRYF.

This clone has more than one count but fewer than ten. V usage is TRBV6-1 and J usage is TRBJ2-1; 9 bases fit TRBD1. The germline gives CDR1 MNHNS, CDR2 SASEGT. J lost 5 bases, V lost 6 bases, and 8 bases had no gene match. There are 15 residues in the CDR3. CDR3 DNA sequence: TGTGCCAGCAGCAACCGGGACAGGGCTAACAATGAGCAGTTCTTC. Amino acids: CASSNRDRANNEQFF.